This record covers a single T cell receptor (beta chain). Its target is not known. At one end the junction does not follow the germline gene, possibly because of a read error. Germline CDR1 MNHEY, CDR2 SMNVEV (reference sequence). The CDR3 is 14 amino acids. This sample is drawn from a study of molecular identifiers for immune sequencing clone quantification. TCRdb re-derived calls from the PCR reads in MiXCR, one entry per CDR3 protein. The sample carries a few hundred thousand distinct CDR3 sequences, about a quarter recorded once. Sorted naive CD8 T cells were those defined as CD8+CD4-CCR7+CD45RA+. Broader study findings: One cell's worth of spiked Jurkat TCR RNA was reportedly detectable among about a million naive cells. The sizes of highly expanded clones could be underestimated when identical TCR molecules share a barcode. The study found clones above 20 RNA copies held over 99% of effector molecules and under 1% in naive cells.

This clonotype originated in a human donor in good health. Some libraries in this study had Jurkat cell RNA spiked in. Sequenced sample: naive CD8+ T cells from blood, with Jurkat cell RNA spiked in. Described subset: FACS-sorted CD8+CD4-CCR7+CD45RA+ naive T cells. The genes are TRBV27 and TRBJ2-5; TRBD1 matches 7 bases. CDR3 sequence reads: CASSLWGQQESQYF. In DNA, the CDR3 is TGTGCCAGCAGTTTATGGGGACAGCAAGAGTCCCAGTACTTC.